The 19 T cell receptor beta chains below come from one sample, sequenced in a study of cytomegalovirus exposure and HLA in healthy donors. In the PCR, 60 Vbeta and 13 Jbeta primers were used. Assay: immunoSEQ multiplex PCR; the TCRdb copy retains only in-frame clones and omits some. The sample lists 100,000 to 150,000 clones; 74% were seen once. Material: PBMCs. These TCRs come from a woman between 50 and 59 years old in good health and CMV-seropositive.

The chain combines TRBV30 with TRBJ1-5; D is unresolved. This CDR3 is built from 13 residues. Germline loops: CDR1 GTSNPN, CDR2 SVGIG (reference sequence). The V and J ends lost 5 bases and 2 bases respectively, with 10 bases between them. In DNA, the CDR3 is TGTGCCTGGTCGAGGGAGGGCAATCAGCCCCAGCATTTT. It yields the protein CAWSREGNQPQHF.

The chain is built from TRBV9 and TRBJ2-3, with D perhaps TRBD2 (6 bases). CDR3 length: 15 amino acids. Germline CDR1 SGDLS, CDR2 YYNGEE. Trimming removed 4 bases at V and 5 bases at J, with 17 bases between. The CDR3 sequence: CASSTTLAGRDTQYF. In DNA, the CDR3 is TGTGCCAGCAGCACTACACTAGCAGGTAGAGATACGCAGTATTTT.

The CDR3 region has the DNA TGTGCCAGCAATCCCCTATGGGGGGGCACAGATACGCAGTATTTT. It codes for CASNPLWGGTDTQYF. The rearrangement uses TRBV6-6 and TRBJ2-3, with D possibly TRBD2 on 6 matching bases. V was pared by 7 bases and J by 1 base, with 15 bases between. Per the germline V gene, CDR1 is MNHNY and CDR2 is SVGAGI (reference sequence). This CDR3 region has 15 residues.

This clone is classed as medium-sized (0.01 to 0.1%). The rearrangement uses TRBV11-3 and TRBJ2-3; perhaps TRBD1 as D (5 bases). V shed 0 bases and J shed 5 bases, with 9 bases lying between them. Germline V CDR1 and CDR2: SGHNT, YENEEA. The CDR3 covers 14 residues. CDR3 sequence reads: CASSLEGVRDTQYF. Written as DNA, the CDR3 is TGTGCCAGCAGCTTAGAAGGGGTGAGAGATACGCAGTATTTT.

The chain recombines TRBV5-5 with TRBJ1-3; no clear D gene. Germline V CDR1 and CDR2: SGHKS, YYEKEE (reference sequence). V lost 4 bases and J lost 3, with 8 bases in between. CDR3 length: 13 amino acids. DNA of the CDR3: TGTGCCAGCAGCCGGCGAGGTGGAAACACCATATATTTT. The encoded protein is CASSRRGGNTIYF.

To note about this clone: A read error may account for a junction end that differs from germline. V and J are TRBV6-5 and TRBJ1-2; 8 bases line up with TRBD1. Germline CDR1 is MNHEY and CDR2 is SVGAGI. This CDR3 has 13 residues. The CDR3 nucleotides read TGTGCCAGCAGCGACAGGGGTGGATATGGCTACCCCTTC. Translation: CASSDRGGYGYPF.

This chain connects TRBV19 to TRBJ2-5; 7 positions match TRBD1. Trimming took 5 bases from V and 5 from J; bases not matched to a gene: 8. The CDR3 runs 14 residues. The germline V gene encodes CDR1 LNHDA and CDR2 SQIVND (reference sequence). The DNA for the CDR3 is TGTGCCAGTAGTGTGGGGACAGAAAGGGAGACCCAGTACTTC. It codes for CASSVGTERETQYF.

This chain links TRBV7-8 with TRBJ1-1, with 8 positions matching TRBD1. V lost 1 base to trimming and J lost 4 bases; unmatched junction nucleotides: 11. Looked up from germline, CDR1 is SGHVS and CDR2 is FQNEAQ. This CDR3 is 17 amino acids long. Written as DNA, the CDR3 is TGTGCCAGCAGCTTAGAGAGGTCAGGGGGCAAGGGCACTGAAGCTTTCTTT. The encoded protein is CASSLERSGGKGTEAFF. Full variable domain (outside the CDR3, taken from reference TRBV7-8 and TRBJ1-1): GAGVSQSPRYKVAKRGQDVALRCDPISGHVSLFWYQQALGQGPEFLTYFQNEAQLDKSGLPSDRFFAERPEGSVSTLKIQRTQQEDSAVYLCASSLERSGGKGTEAFFGQGTRLTVV.

Comments on this clone: A junction end diverges from the germline sequence, so it may reflect a read error. The genes are TRBV25-1 and TRBJ1-2; D possibly corresponds to TRBD1 (6 bases). The CDR3 contains 15 residues. Germline CDR1 and CDR2: MGHDK and SYGVNS. The CDR3 nucleotides read TGTGCCAGCAGTGCGCCCGGGACACCGATATATGGCTACCCCTTC. This sequence encodes CASSAPGTPIYGYPF.

This clone was found a few times. V and J are TRBV11-1 and TRBJ2-3; a possible D gene is TRBD1 (5 bases). The CDR3 spans 14 residues. Germline V lookup: CDR1 SGHAT, CDR2 FQDESV (reference sequence). V lost 5 bases to trimming and J lost 0 bases, with 9 bases between them. The CDR3 protein is CASSKRQSTDTQYF. CDR3 nucleotide sequence: TGTGCCAGCAGCAAGCGACAGAGCACAGATACGCAGTATTTT.

The rearrangement uses TRBV7-2 and TRBJ2-1, with a tentative D call TRBD2 (5 bases). V was pared by 1 base and J by 8 bases, with 12 bases between. The germline CDR1 and CDR2 sequences are SGHTA and FQGNSA. CDR3 length equals 14 residues. The CDR3 DNA reads TGTGCCAGCAGCTTAGACTCTACGAGGGATGAGCAGTTCTTC. This translates into CASSLDSTRDEQFF.

This chain joins TRBV11-2 and TRBJ2-7; 8 bases map to TRBD1. Germline V gene lookup returns CDR1 SGHAT and CDR2 FQNNGV. Germline trimming cut 7 bases from V and 3 bases from J; bases unmatched to any gene: 14. There are 16 residues in the CDR3. The CDR3 DNA reads TGTGCCAGCAAACTTTCCCTCCGGGACAGGAACTACGAGCAGTACTTC. This codes for CASKLSLRDRNYEQYF.

The chain links TRBV5-1 to TRBJ1-4; maybe TRBD1 (5 bases). The CDR3 spans 14 residues. Germline V gene lookup returns CDR1 SGHRS and CDR2 YFSETQ. The V end lost 4 bases, the J end lost 8 bases, and 15 bases lay between the germline ends. The CDR3 DNA sequence: TGCGCCAGCAGCCCGACAGTAAAGGGCGAAAAACTGTTTTTT. This translates into CASSPTVKGEKLFF.

A word on this clone: This sample includes further DNA sequences coding for the same CDR3. The chain links TRBV6-5 to TRBJ2-7, with D possibly being TRBD2 (6 bases). In germline, CDR1 is MNHEY, CDR2 SVGAGI. There are 14 residues in the CDR3. Between the trimmed V and J ends, which lost 0 bases and 3 bases, there was a span of 9 bases. CDR3 loop: CASSYSLGGYEQYF. CDR3 DNA: TGTGCCAGCAGTTACTCTCTCGGGGGCTACGAGCAGTACTTC.

V is TRBV30 and J is TRBJ1-5; 9 nucleotides match TRBD1. Germline V CDR1 and CDR2: GTSNPN, SVGIG (reference sequence). The CDR3 extends over 14 amino acids. Trimming cost V 4 bases and J 7 bases; bases outside gene matches: 8. The CDR3: CAWNRGDRVQPQHF. The DNA of the CDR3 is TGTGCCTGGAATCGTGGGGACAGGGTACAGCCCCAGCATTTT.

The V gene is TRBV10-1, the J gene TRBJ1-6; D might be TRBD1 (5 bases). In germline, CDR1 is WNHNN, CDR2 SYGVQD (reference sequence). The V end was cut by 3 bases, the J end by 0 bases, with 15 bases between. This CDR3 is built from 18 residues. CDR3 bases: TGCGCCAGCAGTGACGGGGGGTCATTAACCTCCTATAATTCACCCCTCCACTTT. Amino acids: CASSDGGSLTSYNSPLHF.

The count of this clone is one. The rearrangement joins TRBV4-1 to TRBJ2-7; TRBD2 agrees at 9 bases. With 3 bases clipped from V and 0 bases from J, the junction kept 6 bases outside the gene matches. The CDR3 covers 16 residues. CDR1 is MGHRA and CDR2 is YSYEKL in the germline V gene. As DNA, the CDR3 is TGCGCCAGCAGCCAGGTTAGCGGGGGACTCTCCTACGAGCAGTACTTC. Protein sequence: CASSQVSGGLSYEQYF.

This clone was seen only a few times. The chain has TRBV7-6 and TRBJ2-5, with 7 bases identical to TRBD1. The V gene's germline CDR1 is SGHVS and CDR2 FNYEAQ. The V segment lost 5 bases and the J segment 2 bases; nucleotides outside the gene matches: 5. The CDR3 consists of 14 residues. In DNA form, the CDR3 reads TGTGCCAGCAGCCGGGACAGAATTCAAGAGACCCAGTACTTC. Translating gives CASSRDRIQETQYF.

This chain links TRBV6-5 with TRBJ2-7; 8 nucleotides match TRBD1. The CDR3 contains 14 residues. Germline-derived CDR1 and CDR2 are MNHEY and SVGAGI. Trimming removed 5 bases from V and 3 bases from J; junction bases left unmatched: 6. CDR3 amino acids: CASSQAGGSYEQYF. The CDR3 nucleotides read TGTGCCAGCAGTCAAGCAGGGGGCAGCTACGAGCAGTACTTC.